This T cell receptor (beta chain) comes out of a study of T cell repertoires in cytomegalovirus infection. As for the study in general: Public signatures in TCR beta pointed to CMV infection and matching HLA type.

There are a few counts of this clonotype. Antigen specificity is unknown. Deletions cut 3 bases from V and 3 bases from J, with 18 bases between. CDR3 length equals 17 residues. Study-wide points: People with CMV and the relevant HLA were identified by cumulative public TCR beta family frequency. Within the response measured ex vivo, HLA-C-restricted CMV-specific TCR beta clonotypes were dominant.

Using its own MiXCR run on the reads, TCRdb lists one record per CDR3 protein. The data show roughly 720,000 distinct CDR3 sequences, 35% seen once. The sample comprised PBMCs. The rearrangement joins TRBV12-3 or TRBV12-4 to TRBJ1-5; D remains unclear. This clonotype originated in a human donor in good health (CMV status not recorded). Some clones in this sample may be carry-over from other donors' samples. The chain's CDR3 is CASSFLTSGIINQPQHF. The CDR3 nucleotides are TGTGCCAGCAGTTTCCTCACTTCGGGGATAATCAATCAGCCCCAGCATTTT.